A single sample gave rise to the 22 T cell receptor beta chains below, sequenced in a study of cytomegalovirus exposure and HLA in healthy donors. It was with 60 Vbeta and 13 Jbeta primers that the PCR ran. Repertoires were generated with immunoSEQ multiplex PCR, while TCRdb's copy carries only in-frame clones and drops some. The sample has 150,000 or so clones; approximately 72% are singletons. The specimen sequenced was PBMCs. Receptors were obtained from a female donor in good health and CMV-seronegative.

The V and J genes are TRBV2 and TRBJ2-3; the match to TRBD2 covers 16 bases. The V gene's germline CDR1 is SNHLY and CDR2 FYNNEI. CDR3 length: 14 amino acids. The V segment lost 8 bases and the J segment 7 bases; nucleotides outside the gene matches: 3. The CDR3 is CASEGLAGGYTQYF. CDR3 DNA: TGTGCCAGCGAGGGACTAGCGGGAGGGTATACGCAGTATTTT.

This clone was observed a handful of times. The V gene is TRBV7-9, the J gene TRBJ1-5; no definite D call. This CDR3 is built from 13 residues. Trimming cost V 3 bases and J 4 bases, with 7 bases left between them. The germline CDR1 and CDR2 sequences are SEHNR and FQNEAQ (reference sequence). The CDR3 bases are TGTGCCAGCAGCTTCACAGTGAATCAGCCCCAGCATTTT. It specifies CASSFTVNQPQHF.

This chain uses TRBV21-1 with TRBJ1-2. TRBV21-1 is a pseudogene locus. This CDR3 spans 17 amino acids. In DNA form, the CDR3 reads TGTGCCAGCAGCAAAGGTTTTAAGAGGGCAGAGAGCTATGGCTACACCTTC. Amino acids: CASSKGFKRAESYGYTF.

The chain has TRBV28 and TRBJ1-2; 8 nucleotides match TRBD1. Germline CDR1 MDHEN, CDR2 SYDVKM. The V gene end was trimmed by 5 bases and the J gene end by 6 bases; junction bases not matched to a gene: 2. The CDR3 consists of 12 residues. The CDR3 DNA sequence: TGTGCCAGCAGTAAGGACAGGGATGGCTACACCTTC. As protein: CASSKDRDGYTF.

The chain combines TRBV6-4 with TRBJ1-5; D is unclear. CDR1 is MRHNA, CDR2 SNTAGT, per germline. V dropped 1 base and J dropped 4 bases, with 8 bases sitting between them. This CDR3 comprises 14 residues. The CDR3 nucleotides are TGTGCCAGCAGTGACTTGGGCGGGAATCAGCCCCAGCATTTT. Protein product: CASSDLGGNQPQHF.

The chain's CDR3 is CASSSGGPSSYEQYF. The CDR3 DNA sequence: TGTGCCAGCAGCTCGGGTGGTCCATCGTCCTACGAGCAGTACTTC. V and J are TRBV5-4 and TRBJ2-7; D gene ambiguous. The CDR3 is made up of 15 amino acids. Germline assignment: CDR1 SGHNT and CDR2 YYREEE (reference sequence). V shed 3 bases and J shed 1 base, with 14 bases lying between them. Together with reference TRBV5-4 and TRBJ2-7, the CDR3 gives the full variable domain: ETGVTQSPTHLIKTRGQQVTLRCSSQSGHNTVSWYQQALGQGPQFIFQYYREEENGRGNFPPRFSGLQFPNYSSELNVNALELDDSALYLCASSSGGPSSYEQYFGPGTRLTVT.

For this clone: One junction end disagrees with the germline gene, perhaps due to a read error. V usage is TRBV5-8 and J usage is TRBJ2-1; the D gene is possibly TRBD1 (6 bases). Per germline, CDR1 SGHTS and CDR2 YDEGEE. The CDR3 sequence is 14 residues long. CDR3 amino acids: CASSSSDRYTEQFF. As DNA, the CDR3 is TGTGCCAGCAGCTCCAGTGACAGGTACACTGAGCAGTTCTTC.

The chain couples TRBV2 to TRBJ1-3; TRBD1 aligns across 7 bases. The CDR3 is made up of 16 amino acids. Unmatched junction bases numbered 8, after V lost 4 bases and J lost 2 bases. CDR1 and CDR2 from the germline V gene are SNHLY and FYNNEI. The CDR3 reads CASSAARQGPGNTIYF. The DNA of the CDR3 is TGTGCCAGCAGTGCGGCTCGACAGGGCCCTGGAAACACCATATATTTT.

This clone showed up just once. The rearrangement uses TRBV18 and TRBJ2-1; possibly TRBD1 for D (6 bases). The germline V gene encodes CDR1 KGHSH and CDR2 LQKENI. The V end was cut by 6 bases, the J end by 8 bases, with 14 bases between. This CDR3 has 13 residues. CDR3 residues: CASSLDRPDEQFF. For the CDR3, the DNA is TGTGCCAGCTCCCTTGACAGGCCCGATGAGCAGTTCTTC.

This chain joins TRBV6-1 and TRBJ1-1; possibly TRBD1 for D (6 bases). V lost 5 bases to trimming and J lost 1 base, with 14 bases between them. Germline assignment: CDR1 MNHNS and CDR2 SASEGT. The CDR3 spans 15 residues. CDR3 loop: CASSRTWGQNTEAFF. CDR3 nucleotides: TGTGCCAGCAGTCGGACGTGGGGACAGAACACTGAAGCTTTCTTT.

The V call is TRBV2, the J call TRBJ2-3; 13 nucleotides agree with TRBD2. The CDR3 sequence is 17 residues long. V lost 4 bases to trimming and J lost 2 bases; unmatched junction nucleotides: 6. Germline loops: CDR1 SNHLY, CDR2 FYNNEI. CDR3 sequence: CASSVPTSGGPTDTQYF. CDR3 DNA: TGTGCCAGCAGTGTCCCGACTAGCGGGGGGCCCACAGATACGCAGTATTTT.

The rearrangement joins TRBV18 to TRBJ2-3; the match to TRBD2 covers 11 bases. V shed 5 bases, J shed 7 bases, and the junction held 5 bases outside the gene matches. Germline CDR1 KGHSH, CDR2 LQKENI. CDR3 length equals 14 residues. The CDR3 spells CASSSGTSGNTQYF. The CDR3 nucleotides read TGTGCCAGCTCATCAGGGACTAGCGGTAATACGCAGTATTTT.

The CDR3 DNA reads as TGTGCTAGTGGCCCCAGGACAGCGATAAACACCGGGGAGCTGTTTTTT. Amino acid sequence: CASGPRTAINTGELFF. V usage is TRBV12-5 and J usage is TRBJ2-2; maybe TRBD1 (6 bases). The CDR3 has 16 residues. Germline V gives CDR1 LGHNT, CDR2 FRNRAP. The ends were cut back, 6 bases at V and 2 bases at J, with 16 bases in the middle.

The rearrangement links TRBV5-6 to TRBJ2-5, with D possibly matching TRBD2 (7 bases). V gave up 4 bases and J gave up 0 bases, with 16 bases separating them. The V gene's germline CDR1 is SGHDT and CDR2 YYEEEE. The CDR3 extends over 16 amino acids. The CDR3: CASSGVGEGDQETQYF. The CDR3 DNA follows: TGTGCCAGCAGCGGCGTGGGGGAGGGGGACCAAGAGACCCAGTACTTC.

J is TRBJ1-2 and V is TRBV6-5; 10 positions agree with TRBD1. This CDR3 region has 13 residues. V lost 7 bases and J lost 5; bases outside the gene matches: 4. The germline gives CDR1 MNHEY, CDR2 SVGAGI. CDR3 DNA: TGTGCCAGCACCAGGACAGGGGGGTATGGCTACACCTTC. This translates into CASTRTGGYGYTF.

The CDR3 nucleotides read TGTGCCAGTCATCTGACAGGGGGACTTCACACTGAAGCTTTCTTT. Translation: CASHLTGGLHTEAFF. The chain employs TRBV27 and TRBJ1-1; 9 nucleotides line up with TRBD1. The V gene end was trimmed by 9 bases and the J gene end by 3 bases; junction bases not matched to a gene: 11. Per the germline V gene, CDR1 is MNHEY and CDR2 is SMNVEV (reference sequence). This CDR3 is built from 15 residues.

This sequence joins TRBV11-2 and TRBJ1-5, with TRBD1 matching 10 bases. CDR3 length: 17 residues. Germline V gene sequence: CDR1 SGHAT, CDR2 FQNNGV. Trimming cost V 3 bases and J 4 bases; bases outside gene matches: 9. CDR3 region: CASSLGDRGRGNQPQHF. CDR3 bases: TGTGCCAGCAGCTTGGGGGACAGGGGTAGGGGAAATCAGCCCCAGCATTTT.

The genes are TRBV6-5 and TRBJ1-4, with D tentatively TRBD1 (5 bases). Germline V CDR1 and CDR2: MNHEY, SVGAGI. V was shortened by 6 bases and J by 10 bases, with 18 bases between the two germline ends. The CDR3 extends over 14 amino acids. For the CDR3, the DNA is TGTGCCAGCAGGGACCCAGGGTATACAGCAAAACTGTTTTTT. Its protein product is CASRDPGYTAKLFF.

The chain has TRBV29-1 and TRBJ1-1; maybe TRBD1 (5 bases). CDR1 and CDR2 from the germline V gene are SQVTM and ANQGSEA. V lost 4 bases to trimming and J lost 4 bases, with 10 bases between them. The CDR3 extends over 12 amino acids. The CDR3 sequence is CSVAGFSTEAFF. CDR3 nucleotide sequence: TGCAGCGTTGCAGGGTTTAGCACTGAAGCTTTCTTT.

The chain joins TRBV10-3 to TRBJ1-1, with D maybe TRBD1 (6 bases). Trimming took 6 bases from V and 7 from J, leaving 18 bases between them. CDR3 size: 14 residues. Germline CDR1 is ENHRY and CDR2 is SYGVKD. The CDR3 here is CAIRDSVIGNEAFF. Here the CDR3 DNA reads TGTGCCATCAGGGACAGTGTAATTGGGAATGAAGCTTTCTTT.

V and J are TRBV19 and TRBJ2-7; no clear D. Trimming took 1 base from V and 6 from J, leaving 13 bases between them. Germline V lookup: CDR1 LNHDA, CDR2 SQIVND (reference sequence). The CDR3 has 14 amino acids. The CDR3 sequence: CASSIAYRVTEQYF. In nucleotides, the CDR3 is TGTGCCAGTAGTATAGCTTATCGGGTGACCGAGCAGTACTTC.

Concerning this clone itself: Other DNA variants within this sample encode the same CDR3. The chain uses TRBV6-4 and TRBJ2-3, with 9 bases lining up with TRBD2. Germline loops: CDR1 MRHNA, CDR2 SNTAGT. V lost 2 bases and J lost 1; bases outside the gene matches: 1. The CDR3 runs to 15 residues. The CDR3 bases are TGTGCCAGCAGTGACGCTAGCGGGGGCACAGATACGCAGTATTTT. This sequence encodes CASSDASGGTDTQYF.